The subject of this entry is one TCR beta chain. These data come from a study of CDR3 diversity in severe acne. TCRdb re-called the PCR reads with MiXCR, one entry per CDR3 protein. The sample lists more than 85,000 distinct CDR3 sequences, approximately 54% occurring once. The CDR3 has 16 residues. Germline V gives CDR1 ENHRY, CDR2 SYGVKD. Trimming removed 5 bases from V and 6 bases from J, with 19 bases in between. V gene TRBV10-3 combines with J gene TRBJ1-4, with unresolved D. This receptor was obtained from a male donor with severe acne vulgaris. The sample was blood. As DNA, the CDR3 is TGTGCCATCAGTTCCGGCGCTGGGCCGGGAGATGAAAAACTGTTTTTT. Protein sequence: CAISSGAGPGDEKLFF.